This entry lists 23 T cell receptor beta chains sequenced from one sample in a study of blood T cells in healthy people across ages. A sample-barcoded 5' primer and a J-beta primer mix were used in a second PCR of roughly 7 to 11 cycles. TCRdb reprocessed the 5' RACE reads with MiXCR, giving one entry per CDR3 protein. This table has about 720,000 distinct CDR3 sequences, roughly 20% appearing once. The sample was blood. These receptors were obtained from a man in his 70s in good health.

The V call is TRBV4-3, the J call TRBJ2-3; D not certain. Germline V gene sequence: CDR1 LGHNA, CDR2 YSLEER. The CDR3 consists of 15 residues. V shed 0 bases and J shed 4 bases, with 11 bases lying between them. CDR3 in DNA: TGCGCCAGCAGCCAAGATCATAACTACCCAGATACGCAGTATTTT. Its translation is CASSQDHNYPDTQYF.

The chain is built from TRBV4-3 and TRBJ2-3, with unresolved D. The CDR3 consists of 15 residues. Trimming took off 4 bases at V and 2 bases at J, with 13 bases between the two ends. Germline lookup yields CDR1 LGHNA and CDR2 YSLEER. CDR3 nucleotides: TGCGCCAGCAGCCCAATCGGAAGCCTCACAGATACGCAGTATTTT. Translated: CASSPIGSLTDTQYF.

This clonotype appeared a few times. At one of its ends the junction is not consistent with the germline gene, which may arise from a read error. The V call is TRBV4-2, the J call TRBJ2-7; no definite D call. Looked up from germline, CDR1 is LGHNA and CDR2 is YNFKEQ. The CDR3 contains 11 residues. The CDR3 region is CAGSSGREQYF. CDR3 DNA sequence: TGTGCCGGCAGCTCAGGCCGGGAGCAGTACTTC.

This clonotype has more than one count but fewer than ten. CDR3 amino acids: CASSLEYPDTQYF. The CDR3 bases are TGCGCCAGCAGCTTGGAGTACCCAGATACGCAGTATTTT. The chain combines TRBV5-1 with TRBJ2-3; D call uncertain. The germline gives CDR1 SGHRS, CDR2 YFSETQ. V lost 0 bases to trimming and J lost 4 bases, with 6 bases between them. This CDR3 comprises 13 residues.

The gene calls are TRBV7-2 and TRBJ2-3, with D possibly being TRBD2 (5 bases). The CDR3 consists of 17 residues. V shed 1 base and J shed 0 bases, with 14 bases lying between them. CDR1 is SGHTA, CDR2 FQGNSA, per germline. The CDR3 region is CASSLVRGTISTDTQYF. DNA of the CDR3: TGTGCCAGCAGCTTAGTTCGGGGTACGATTAGCACAGATACGCAGTATTTT. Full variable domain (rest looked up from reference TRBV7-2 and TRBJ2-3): GAGVSQSPSNKVTEKGKDVELRCDPISGHTALYWYRQSLGQGLEFLIYFQGNSAPDKSGLPSDRFSAERTGGSVSTLTIQRTQQEDSAVYLCASSLVRGTISTDTQYFGPGTRLTVL.

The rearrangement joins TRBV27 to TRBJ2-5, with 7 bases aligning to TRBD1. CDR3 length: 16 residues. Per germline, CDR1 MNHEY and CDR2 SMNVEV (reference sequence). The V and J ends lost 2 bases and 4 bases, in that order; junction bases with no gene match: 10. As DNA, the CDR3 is TGTGCCAGCAGTTTACCCCAACAGGGGTGGAGAGAGACCCAGTACTTC. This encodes CASSLPQQGWRETQYF.

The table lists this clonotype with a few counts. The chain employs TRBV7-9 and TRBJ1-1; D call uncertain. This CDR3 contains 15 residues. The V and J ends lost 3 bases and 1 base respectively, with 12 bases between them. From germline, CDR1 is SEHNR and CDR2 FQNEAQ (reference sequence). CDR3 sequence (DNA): TGTGCCAGCAGCTTTTTTTCAACTTCGAACACTGAAGCTTTCTTT. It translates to CASSFFSTSNTEAFF.

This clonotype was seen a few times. CDR3 residues: CASSPPSGNEQYV. DNA for the CDR3: TGTGCCAGCTCACCACCGTCAGGGAACGAGCAGTACGTC. The chain links TRBV18 to TRBJ2-5; D is perhaps TRBD1 (5 bases). The closer fit of TRBJ2-7 to the DNA end suggests the J call may be wrong. Germline lookup yields CDR1 KGHSH and CDR2 LQKENI. This CDR3 has 13 residues.

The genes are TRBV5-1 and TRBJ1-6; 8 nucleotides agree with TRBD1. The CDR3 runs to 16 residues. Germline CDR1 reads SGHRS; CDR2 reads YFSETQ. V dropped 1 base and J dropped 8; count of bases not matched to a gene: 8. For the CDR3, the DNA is TGCGCCAGCAGCTTGAGTTTGGGACAGGCGGATTCACCCCTCCACTTT. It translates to CASSLSLGQADSPLHF.

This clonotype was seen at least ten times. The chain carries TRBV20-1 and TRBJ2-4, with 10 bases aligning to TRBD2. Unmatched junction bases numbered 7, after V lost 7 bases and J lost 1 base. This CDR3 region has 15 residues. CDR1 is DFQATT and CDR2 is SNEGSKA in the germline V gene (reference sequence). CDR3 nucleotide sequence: TGCAGTGTCTTACAGCGGGAGGGGGCCAAAAACATTCAGTACTTC. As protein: CSVLQREGAKNIQYF.

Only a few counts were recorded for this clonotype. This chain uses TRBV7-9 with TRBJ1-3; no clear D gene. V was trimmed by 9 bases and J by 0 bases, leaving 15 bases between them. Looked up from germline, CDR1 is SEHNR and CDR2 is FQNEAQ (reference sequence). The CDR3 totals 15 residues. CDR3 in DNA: TGTGCCAGTCGAGCTTACGACACCTCTGGAAACACCATATATTTT. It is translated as CASRAYDTSGNTIYF.

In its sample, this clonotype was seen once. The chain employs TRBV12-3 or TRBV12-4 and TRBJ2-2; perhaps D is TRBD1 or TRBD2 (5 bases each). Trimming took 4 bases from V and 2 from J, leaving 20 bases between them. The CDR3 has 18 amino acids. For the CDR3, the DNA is TGTGCCAGCAGTTCGGTCATGGGGCGAGGGCCCAACACCGGGGAGCTGTTTTTT. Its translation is CASSSVMGRGPNTGELFF.

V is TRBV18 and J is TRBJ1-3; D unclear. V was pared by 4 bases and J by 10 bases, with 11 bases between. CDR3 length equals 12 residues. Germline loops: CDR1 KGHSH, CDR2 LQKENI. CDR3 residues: CASSLSPKTIYF. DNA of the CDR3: TGTGCCAGCTCACTGTCACCAAAGACCATATATTTT.

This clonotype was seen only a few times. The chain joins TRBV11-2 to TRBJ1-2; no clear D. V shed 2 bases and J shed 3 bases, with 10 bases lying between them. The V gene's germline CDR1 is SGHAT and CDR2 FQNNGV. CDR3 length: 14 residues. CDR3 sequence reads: CASSLILSDYGYTF. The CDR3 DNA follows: TGTGCCAGCAGCTTAATCCTATCCGACTATGGCTACACCTTC.

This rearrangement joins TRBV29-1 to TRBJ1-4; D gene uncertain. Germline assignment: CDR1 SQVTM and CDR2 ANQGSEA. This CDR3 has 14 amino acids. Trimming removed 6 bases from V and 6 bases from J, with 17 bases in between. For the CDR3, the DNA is TGCAGCGTGGGGTTGAGCGGCTCCCATGAAAAACTGTTTTTT. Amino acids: CSVGLSGSHEKLFF. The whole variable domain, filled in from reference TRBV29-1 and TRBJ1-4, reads SAVISQKPSRDICQRGTSLTIQCQVDSQVTMMFWYRQQPGQSLTLIATANQGSEATYESGFVIDKFPISRPNLTFSTLTVSNMSPEDSSIYLCSVGLSGSHEKLFFGSGTQLSVL.

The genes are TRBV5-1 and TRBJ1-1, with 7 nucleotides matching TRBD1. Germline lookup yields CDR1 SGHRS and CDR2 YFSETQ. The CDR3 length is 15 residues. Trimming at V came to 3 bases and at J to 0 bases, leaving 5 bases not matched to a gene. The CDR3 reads CASSWTGRMNTEAFF. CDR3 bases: TGCGCCAGCAGCTGGACAGGCCGAATGAACACTGAAGCTTTCTTT.

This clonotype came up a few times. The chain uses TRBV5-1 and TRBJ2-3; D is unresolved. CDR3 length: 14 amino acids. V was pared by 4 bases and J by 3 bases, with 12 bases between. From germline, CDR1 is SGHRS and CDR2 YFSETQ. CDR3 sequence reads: CASSGPGYTDTQYF. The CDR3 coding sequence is TGCGCCAGCAGCGGACCCGGGTATACAGATACGCAGTATTTT.

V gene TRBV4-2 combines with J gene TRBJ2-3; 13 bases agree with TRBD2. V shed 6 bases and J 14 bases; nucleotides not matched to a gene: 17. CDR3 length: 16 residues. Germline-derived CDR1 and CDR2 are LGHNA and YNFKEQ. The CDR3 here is CASRELAGGLADTWYF. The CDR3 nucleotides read TGTGCCAGCAGGGAACTAGCGGGGGGGCTTGCAGATACGTGGTATTTT.

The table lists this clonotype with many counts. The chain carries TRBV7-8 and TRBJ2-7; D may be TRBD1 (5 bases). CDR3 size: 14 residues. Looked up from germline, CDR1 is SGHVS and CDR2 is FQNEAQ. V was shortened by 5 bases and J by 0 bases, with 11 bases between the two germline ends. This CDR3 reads CASSTTGSSYEQYF. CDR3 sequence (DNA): TGTGCCAGCAGCACAACAGGTAGCTCCTACGAGCAGTACTTC.

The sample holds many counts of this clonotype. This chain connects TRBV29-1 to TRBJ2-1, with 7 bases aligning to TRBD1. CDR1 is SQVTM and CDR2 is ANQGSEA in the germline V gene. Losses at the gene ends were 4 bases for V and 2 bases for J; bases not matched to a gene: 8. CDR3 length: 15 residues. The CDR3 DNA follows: TGCAGCGTTGCAGCCACAGGGGACACCTACAATGAGCAGTTCTTC. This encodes CSVAATGDTYNEQFF.

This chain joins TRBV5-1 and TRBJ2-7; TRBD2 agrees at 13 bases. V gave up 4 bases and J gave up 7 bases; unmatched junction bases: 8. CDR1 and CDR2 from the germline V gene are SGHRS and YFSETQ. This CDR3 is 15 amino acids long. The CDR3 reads CASSERTSGSFEQYF. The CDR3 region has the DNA TGCGCCAGCAGCGAACGGACTAGCGGGAGTTTTGAGCAGTACTTC. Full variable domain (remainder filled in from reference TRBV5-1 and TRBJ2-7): KAGVTQTPRYLIKTRGQQVTLSCSPISGHRSVSWYQQTPGQGLQFLFEYFSETQRNKGNFPGRFSGRQFSNSRSEMNVSTLELGDSALYLCASSERTSGSFEQYFGPGTRLTVT.

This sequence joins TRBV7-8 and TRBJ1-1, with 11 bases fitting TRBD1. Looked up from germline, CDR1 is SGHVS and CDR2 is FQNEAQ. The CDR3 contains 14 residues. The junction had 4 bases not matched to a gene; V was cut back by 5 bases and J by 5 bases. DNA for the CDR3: TGTGCCAGCAGCCCGGACAGGGGGCGGACTGAAGCTTTCTTT. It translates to CASSPDRGRTEAFF.

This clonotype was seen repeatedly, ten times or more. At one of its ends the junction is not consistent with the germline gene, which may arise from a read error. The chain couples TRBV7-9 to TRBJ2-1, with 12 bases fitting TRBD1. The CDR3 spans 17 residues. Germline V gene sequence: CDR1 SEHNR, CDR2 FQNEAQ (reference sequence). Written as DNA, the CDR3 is TGTGCCAGCAGCCTAGCACCGGGACAGGGGGCAATCAATGAGCAGTTCTTC. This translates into CASSLAPGQGAINEQFF.